The source of this TCR beta chain is a study of shared clonotypes between healthy human individuals. Study-wide background: Three plates each covered CD4 naive and memory; CD8 naive two, CD8 memory one.

The DNA input per sorted-subset replicate PCR was 200 to 250 ng, corresponding to 25,000 to 35,000 T cell genomes. Only in-frame clones appear in the TCRdb table, and some are missing; sequencing was by immunoSEQ multiplex PCR. The table has around 2,100,000 clones, approximately 95% seen once. CD8 cells regarded as naive lacked CD45RO, were positively chosen for CCR7, and omitted terminally differentiated effector memory CD45RA+ cells. Deletions cut 4 bases from V and 2 bases from J, with 12 bases between. Germline assignment: CDR1 MDHEN and CDR2 SYDVKM. CDR3 length: 15 residues. The J gene is TRBJ2-1, the V gene TRBV28; a possible D gene is TRBD2 (6 bases). The receptor was isolated from a young man in good health. Sequencing was performed on naive CD8+ T cells sorted from blood. The CDR3 reads CASSSPRGTYNEQFF. The CDR3 region has the DNA TGTGCCAGCAGTTCCCCCCGGGGGACCTACAATGAGCAGTTCTTC.